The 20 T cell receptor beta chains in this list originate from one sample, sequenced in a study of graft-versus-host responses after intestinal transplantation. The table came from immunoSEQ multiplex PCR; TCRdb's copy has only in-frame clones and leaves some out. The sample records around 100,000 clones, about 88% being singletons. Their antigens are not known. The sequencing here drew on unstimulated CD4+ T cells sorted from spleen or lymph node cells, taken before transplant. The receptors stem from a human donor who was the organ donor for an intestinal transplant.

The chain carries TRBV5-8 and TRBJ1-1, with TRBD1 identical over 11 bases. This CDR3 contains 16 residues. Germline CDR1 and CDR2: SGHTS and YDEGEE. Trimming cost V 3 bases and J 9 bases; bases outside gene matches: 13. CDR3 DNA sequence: TGTGCCAGCAGCTCTAGCTCCGGGACAGGGGGTAGTAAAGCTTTCTTT. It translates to CASSSSSGTGGSKAFF.

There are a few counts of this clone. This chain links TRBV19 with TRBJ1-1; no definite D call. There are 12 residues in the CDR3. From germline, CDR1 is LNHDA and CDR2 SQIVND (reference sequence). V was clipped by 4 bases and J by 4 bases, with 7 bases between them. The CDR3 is CASSTGVTEAFF. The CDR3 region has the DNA TGTGCCAGTAGTACGGGAGTCACTGAAGCTTTCTTT.

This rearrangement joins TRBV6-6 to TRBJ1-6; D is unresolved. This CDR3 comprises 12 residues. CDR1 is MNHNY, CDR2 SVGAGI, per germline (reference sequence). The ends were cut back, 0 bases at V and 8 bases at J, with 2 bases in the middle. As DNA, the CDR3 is TGTGCCAGCAGTTACTCCGATTCACCCCTCCACTTT. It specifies CASSYSDSPLHF.

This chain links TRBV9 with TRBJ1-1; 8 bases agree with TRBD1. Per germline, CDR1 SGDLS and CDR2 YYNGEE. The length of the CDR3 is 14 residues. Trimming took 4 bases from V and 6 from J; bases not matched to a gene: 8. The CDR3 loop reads CASSPRSQGAEAFF. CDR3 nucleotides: TGTGCCAGCAGCCCTCGATCACAGGGGGCTGAAGCTTTCTTT.

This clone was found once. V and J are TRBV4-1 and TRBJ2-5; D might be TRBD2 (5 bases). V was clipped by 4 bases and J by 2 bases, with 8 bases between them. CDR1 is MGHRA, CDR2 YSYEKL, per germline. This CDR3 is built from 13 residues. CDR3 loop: CASSRGLQETQYF. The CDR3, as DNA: TGCGCCAGCAGCCGAGGACTGCAAGAGACCCAGTACTTC.

The chain's CDR3 is CASSSGLAGGTSAKEQYF. Written as DNA, the CDR3 is TGTGCCAGCAGCAGCGGACTAGCGGGGGGGACTTCGGCGAAAGAGCAGTACTTC. The chain has TRBV21-1 and TRBJ2-7; TRBD2 is taken as the D call from the table, unchecked against the DNA. TRBV21-1 is tagged as a pseudogene. The CDR3 extends over 18 amino acids.

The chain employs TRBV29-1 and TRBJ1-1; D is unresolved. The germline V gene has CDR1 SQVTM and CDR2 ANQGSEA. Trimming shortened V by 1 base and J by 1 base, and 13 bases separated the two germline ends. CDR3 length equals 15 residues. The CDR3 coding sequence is TGCAGCGTTGAAGTCTCTTACCAGGAGAACACTGAAGCTTTCTTT. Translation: CSVEVSYQENTEAFF. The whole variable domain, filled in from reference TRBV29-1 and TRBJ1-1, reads SAVISQKPSRDICQRGTSLTIQCQVDSQVTMMFWYRQQPGQSLTLIATANQGSEATYESGFVIDKFPISRPNLTFSTLTVSNMSPEDSSIYLCSVEVSYQENTEAFFGQGTRLTVV.

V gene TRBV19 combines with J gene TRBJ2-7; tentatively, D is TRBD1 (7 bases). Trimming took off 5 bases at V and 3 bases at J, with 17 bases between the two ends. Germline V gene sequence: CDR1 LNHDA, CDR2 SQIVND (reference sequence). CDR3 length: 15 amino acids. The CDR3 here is CASSPQEGARYEQYF. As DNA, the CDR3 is TGTGCCAGTAGTCCCCAGGAGGGGGCCCGCTACGAGCAGTACTTC.

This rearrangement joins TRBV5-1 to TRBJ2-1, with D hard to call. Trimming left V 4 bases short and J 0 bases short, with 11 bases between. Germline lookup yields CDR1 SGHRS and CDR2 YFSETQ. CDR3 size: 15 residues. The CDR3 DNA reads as TGCGCCAGCAGCGCGTGGACGGACTCCTACAATGAGCAGTTCTTC. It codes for CASSAWTDSYNEQFF.

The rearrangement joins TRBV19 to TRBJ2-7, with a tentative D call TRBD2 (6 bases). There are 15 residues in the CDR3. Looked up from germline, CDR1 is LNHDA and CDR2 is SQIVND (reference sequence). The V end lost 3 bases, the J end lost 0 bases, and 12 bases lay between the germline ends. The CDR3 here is CASSILRGTSYEQYF. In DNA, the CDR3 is TGTGCCAGTAGTATTCTGCGGGGAACCTCCTACGAGCAGTACTTC.

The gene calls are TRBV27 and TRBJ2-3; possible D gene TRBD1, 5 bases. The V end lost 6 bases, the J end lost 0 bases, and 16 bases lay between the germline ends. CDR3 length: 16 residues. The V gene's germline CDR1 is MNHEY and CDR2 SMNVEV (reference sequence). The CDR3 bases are TGTGCCAGCAGCCGAAGACAGTTCTCTAGCACAGATACGCAGTATTTT. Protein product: CASSRRQFSSTDTQYF.

The CDR3 region is CASSFRGLGGELFF. CDR3 nucleotides: TGTGCCAGCAGCTTCCGGGGTTTAGGCGGGGAGCTGTTTTTT. The chain uses TRBV7-3 and TRBJ2-2, with D maybe TRBD2 (5 bases). The CDR3 is made up of 14 amino acids. CDR1 and CDR2 (germline): SGHTA, FQGTGA. V gave up 3 bases and J gave up 7 bases, with 12 bases separating them.

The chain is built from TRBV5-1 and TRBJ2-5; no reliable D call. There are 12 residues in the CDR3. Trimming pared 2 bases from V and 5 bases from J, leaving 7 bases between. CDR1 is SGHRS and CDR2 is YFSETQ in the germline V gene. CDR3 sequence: CASSLLAETQYF. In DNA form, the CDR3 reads TGCGCCAGCAGCTTACTGGCGGAGACCCAGTACTTC.

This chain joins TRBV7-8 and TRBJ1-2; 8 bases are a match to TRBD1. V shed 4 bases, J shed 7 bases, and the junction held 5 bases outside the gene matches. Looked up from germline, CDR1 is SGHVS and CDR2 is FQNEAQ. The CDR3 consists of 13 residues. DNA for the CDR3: TGTGCCAGCAGCTCAGGACAGGGTGGTGGCTACACCTTC. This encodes CASSSGQGGGYTF.

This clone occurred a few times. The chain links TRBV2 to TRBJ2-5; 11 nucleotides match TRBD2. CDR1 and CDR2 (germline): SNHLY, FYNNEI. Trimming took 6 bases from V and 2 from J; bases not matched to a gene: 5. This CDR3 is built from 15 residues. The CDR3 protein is CASSGLAGAQETQYF. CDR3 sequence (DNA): TGTGCCAGCAGCGGACTAGCGGGTGCGCAAGAGACCCAGTACTTC.

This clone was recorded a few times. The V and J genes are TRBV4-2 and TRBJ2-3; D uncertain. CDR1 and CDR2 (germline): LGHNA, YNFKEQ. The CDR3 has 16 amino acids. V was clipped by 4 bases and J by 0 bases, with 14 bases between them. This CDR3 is CASSPEWRSSTDTQYF. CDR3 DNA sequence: TGTGCCAGCAGCCCAGAATGGCGTTCTAGCACAGATACGCAGTATTTT.

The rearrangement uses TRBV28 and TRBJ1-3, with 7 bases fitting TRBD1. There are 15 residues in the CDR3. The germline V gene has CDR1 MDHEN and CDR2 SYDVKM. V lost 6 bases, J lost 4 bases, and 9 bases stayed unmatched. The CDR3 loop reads CASRVPGTEGNTIYF. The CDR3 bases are TGTGCCAGCAGAGTTCCCGGGACAGAAGGAAACACCATATATTTT.

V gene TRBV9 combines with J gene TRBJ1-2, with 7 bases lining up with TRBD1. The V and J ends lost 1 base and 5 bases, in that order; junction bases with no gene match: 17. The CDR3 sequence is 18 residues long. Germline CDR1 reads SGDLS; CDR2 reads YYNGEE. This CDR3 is CASSVKPYTTGQPYGYTF. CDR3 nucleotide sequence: TGTGCCAGCAGCGTAAAGCCCTATACCACGGGACAGCCTTATGGCTACACCTTC.

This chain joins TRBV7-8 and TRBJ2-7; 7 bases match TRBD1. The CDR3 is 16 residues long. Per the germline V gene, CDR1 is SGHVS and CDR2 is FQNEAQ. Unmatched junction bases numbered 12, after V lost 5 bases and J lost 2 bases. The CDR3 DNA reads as TGTGCCAGCAGCCCTAGGCCCTTTACAGGGGCCTACGAGCAGTACTTC. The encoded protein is CASSPRPFTGAYEQYF.

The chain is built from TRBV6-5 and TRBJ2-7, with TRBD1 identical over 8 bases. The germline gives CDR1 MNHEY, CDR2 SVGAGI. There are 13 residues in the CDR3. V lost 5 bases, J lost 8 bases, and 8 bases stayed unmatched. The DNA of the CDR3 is TGTGCCAGCAGTGAAGCAGGGGGCTTGAAGCAGTACTTC. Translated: CASSEAGGLKQYF.